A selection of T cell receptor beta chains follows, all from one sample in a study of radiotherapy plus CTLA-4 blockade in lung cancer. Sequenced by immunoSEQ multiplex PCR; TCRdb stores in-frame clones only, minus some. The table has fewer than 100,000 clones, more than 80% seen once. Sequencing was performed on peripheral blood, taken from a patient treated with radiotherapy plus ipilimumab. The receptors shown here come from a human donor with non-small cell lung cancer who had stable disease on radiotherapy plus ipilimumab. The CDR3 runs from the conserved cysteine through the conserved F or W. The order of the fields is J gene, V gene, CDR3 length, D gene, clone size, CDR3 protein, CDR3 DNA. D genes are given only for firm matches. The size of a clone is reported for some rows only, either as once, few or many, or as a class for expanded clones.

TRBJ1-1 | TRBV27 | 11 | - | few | CASKRGTEAFF | TGTGCCAGCAAAAGGGGGACTGAAGCTTTCTTT
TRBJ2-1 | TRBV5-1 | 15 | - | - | CASSFRGDLANEQFF | TGCGCCAGCAGCTTTAGAGGAGATTTAGCCAATGAGCAGTTCTTC
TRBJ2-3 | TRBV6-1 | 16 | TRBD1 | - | CASSELGTGIPDTQYF | TGTGCCAGCAGTGAACTAGGGACAGGGATTCCAGATACGCAGTATTTT
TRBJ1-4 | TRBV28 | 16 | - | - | CASSLFPVGTNEKLFF | TGTGCCAGCAGTTTATTCCCAGTTGGGACTAATGAAAAACTGTTTTTT
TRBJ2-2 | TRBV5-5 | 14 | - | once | CASSLGPRAGELFF | TGTGCCAGCAGCTTGGGGCCCCGCGCCGGGGAGCTGTTTTTT
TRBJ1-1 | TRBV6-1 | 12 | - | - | CASSERRGRAFF | TGTGCCAGCAGTGAAAGAAGGGGGAGAGCTTTCTTT
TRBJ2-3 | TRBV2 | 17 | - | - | CASRERARTLSTDTQYF | TGTGCCAGCAGGGAACGTGCCCGGACGCTTTCCACAGATACGCAGTATTTT
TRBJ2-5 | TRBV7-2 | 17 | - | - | CASSSPHDELVRETQYF | TGTGCCAGCAGCTCCCCGCACGATGAACTAGTGAGGGAGACCCAGTACTTC
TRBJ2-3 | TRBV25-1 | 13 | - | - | CASSDDNTDTQYF | TGTGCCAGCAGTGACGACAACACAGATACGCAGTATTTT
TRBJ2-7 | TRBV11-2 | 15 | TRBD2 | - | CASSLAGGLGYEQYF | TGTGCCAGCAGTCTCGCGGGGGGCCTAGGCTACGAGCAGTACTTC
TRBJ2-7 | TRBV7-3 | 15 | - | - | CASSLGSSQGAKQYF | TGTGCCAGCAGCTTAGGTTCGTCCCAAGGTGCGAAGCAGTACTTC
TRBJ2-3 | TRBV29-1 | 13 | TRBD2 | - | CSVGLARTDTQYF | TGCAGCGTCGGACTAGCCCGCACAGATACGCAGTATTTT
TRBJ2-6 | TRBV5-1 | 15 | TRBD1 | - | CASSHTGAGANVLTF | TGCGCCAGCAGCCACACAGGGGCTGGGGCCAACGTCCTGACTTTC
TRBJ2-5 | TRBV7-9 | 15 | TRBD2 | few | CASSSRLAGRETQYF | TGTGCCAGCAGCTCGAGGCTAGCGGGGCGAGAGACCCAGTACTTC
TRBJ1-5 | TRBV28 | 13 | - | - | CASSGEGVMPQHF | TGTGCCAGCAGTGGAGAGGGAGTGATGCCCCAGCATTTT
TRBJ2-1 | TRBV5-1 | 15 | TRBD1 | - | CASSSGQSLDHEQFF | TGCGCCAGCAGCTCGGGACAGTCACTTGACCATGAGCAGTTCTTC
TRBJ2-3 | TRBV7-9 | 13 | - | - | CASSYFDTDTQYF | TGTGCCAGCAGCTACTTTGACACAGATACGCAGTATTTT
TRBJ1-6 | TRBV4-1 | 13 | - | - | CASRLGYNSPLHF | TGCGCCAGCAGATTAGGCTATAATTCACCCCTCCACTTT
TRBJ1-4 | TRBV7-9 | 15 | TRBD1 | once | CASSKRTGGEEKLFF | TGTGCCAGCAGCAAGCGTACAGGGGGCGAAGAAAAACTGTTTTTT
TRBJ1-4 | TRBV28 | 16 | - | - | CASSLSGAALAEKLFF | TGTGCCAGCAGTTTGAGCGGGGCAGCCCTAGCGGAAAAACTGTTTTTT
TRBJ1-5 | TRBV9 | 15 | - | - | CASSASVGQHQPQHF | TGTGCCAGCAGCGCTTCCGTCGGACAGCATCAGCCCCAGCATTTT
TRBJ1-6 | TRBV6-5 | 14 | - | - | CASSSGPYNSPLHF | TGTGCCAGCAGTTCGGGCCCCTATAATTCACCCCTCCACTTT
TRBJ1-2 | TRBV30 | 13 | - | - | CAWSPAGIYGYTF | TGTGCCTGGAGTCCGGCAGGGATCTATGGCTACACCTTC
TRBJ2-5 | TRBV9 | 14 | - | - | CASSVQGTQETQYF | TGTGCCAGCAGCGTACAGGGGACGCAAGAGACCCAGTACTTC
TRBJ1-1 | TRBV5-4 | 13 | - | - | CASRGGRNTEAFF | TGTGCCAGCAGGGGGGGGAGGAACACTGAAGCTTTCTTT
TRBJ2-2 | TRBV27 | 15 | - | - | CASSQGRRGTGELFF | TGTGCCAGCAGCCAGGGACGGCGGGGCACCGGGGAGCTGTTTTTT
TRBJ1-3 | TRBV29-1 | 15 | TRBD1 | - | CSASTGDVAGNTIYF | TGCAGCGCTTCGACAGGGGATGTGGCTGGAAACACCATATATTTT
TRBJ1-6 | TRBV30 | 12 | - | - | CAWSEGNSPLHF | TGTGCCTGGAGTGAGGGAAATTCACCCCTCCACTTT
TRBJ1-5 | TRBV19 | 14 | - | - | CASSRGFSNQPQHF | TGTGCCAGTAGCCGGGGCTTTAGCAATCAGCCCCAGCATTTT
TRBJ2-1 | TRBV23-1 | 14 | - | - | CASSQVDSYNEQFF | TGCGCCAGCAGTCAGGTAGACTCCTACAATGAGCAGTTCTTC
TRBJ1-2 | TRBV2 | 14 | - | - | CATREAVGSYGYTF | TGTGCCACCAGGGAGGCGGTTGGGAGCTATGGCTACACCTTC
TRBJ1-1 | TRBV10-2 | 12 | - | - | CASTRWNTEAFF | TGCGCCAGCACCCGCTGGAACACTGAAGCTTTCTTT
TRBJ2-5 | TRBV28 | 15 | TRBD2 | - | CASSFWREGLETQYF | TGTGCCAGCAGTTTCTGGCGGGAGGGCCTTGAGACCCAGTACTTC
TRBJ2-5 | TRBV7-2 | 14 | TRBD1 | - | CASSWGQGVKTQYF | TGTGCCAGCAGCTGGGGACAGGGGGTTAAGACCCAGTACTTC